The source of this T cell receptor (beta chain) is a study of vaccination and CD4 T cells after COVID-19. Study information: Ranging from 14 to 241, the interval between dose two and post-vaccine sampling had a median of roughly 73 days. For control cultures, the treatment was a CEFX pool, an HIV-1 Nef pool, or no peptide.

Scientists ran DNA taken from cultured CD4+ T cells through the Oncomine TCR Beta short-read assay for sequencing. One entry per CDR3 protein, called by TCRdb with MiXCR from the PCR reads. The sample shows more than 13,000 distinct CDR3 sequences, 30% of them seen only once. As for treatment: 10-day PBMC culture with coronavirus spike peptide pools or control peptides (ViraFEST assay). Broader study findings: For convalescent patients, 304 of the 307 vaccine-specific clones analyzed were classified as spike mono-reactive.

As regards this clonotype: The antigen is unknown.

The origin of this receptor is a human donor with COVID-19. Input material: cultured CD4+ T cells from blood.

The CDR3 protein is CASSLGTASGNTIYF. The CDR3 bases are TGTGCCAGCAGCTTGGGGACTGCCTCTGGAAACACCATATATTTT. This rearrangement joins TRBV5-6 to TRBJ1-3; D is undetermined. The CDR3 contains 15 residues. V lost 0 bases to trimming and J lost 0 bases, with 7 bases between them. Germline V gene sequence: CDR1 SGHDT, CDR2 YYEEEE.